This entry features one T cell receptor (beta chain) sequence. Its antigen remains undetermined. Per-nucleotide qualities are absent, and no much larger clonotype sits a single base away. Trimming costs V 5 bases and J 4 bases, and their ends lie 17 bases apart. From the cysteine through the phenylalanine, the CDR3 covers 15 amino acids. Only the CDR3 region is kept as DNA, spanning 45 bases read in frame from base 1. CDR1 and CDR2 are drawn from the germline V gene (reference sequence): SGHNT, YYREEE. The source of the sample is a study of CD8 T cells in Susac syndrome (dated by TCRdb to the late 2010s). Some background on the complete study: The study used repertoire sequencing to test whether antigen drove CD8+ T cell activation and differentiation in Susac syndrome. The study compared CD8+ T cell repertoire clonality among 12 healthy donors, roughly 14 Susac syndrome patients and 15 multiple sclerosis patients.

What the authors observed across the whole study: The TCR sequencing and HLA analysis was acknowledged to have included a relatively small number of individuals.

RNA was extracted using the RNeasy kit, and roughly 0.5 to 1 microgram was reverse transcribed with random hexamers. The immunoSEQ multiplex PCR assay, covering 54 Vbeta and 13 Jbeta segments, was used to amplify TCR beta CDR3 regions. To correct PCR amplification bias, a synthetic template baseline was used for both primer optimization and computational correction. The source study handled its data this way. Reads were annotated to V, D and J genes per IMGT and analyzed with immunoSEQ Analyzer, keeping only productive sequences. To calculate clonality, Shannon entropy was normalized by log2 of the number of productive unique sequences and then subtracted from one. For each patient and control, public and private clones were evaluated within the 100 most prevalent clones. A clone was defined as Susac-specific if it was absent from the healthy and MS cohorts, from roughly 980 published viral clones and from other ImmuneACCESS disease sequences. The raw public reads went through TCRdb reprocessing: fastp at Q25, MiXCR clone calling, in-frame beta chains kept. One record per CDR3 amino acid sequence lists the most common genes and DNA. The V and J calls shown here were made by TCRdb, not taken from the authors' results. This sample comprises 95,000 to 150,000 distinct CDR3 sequences, approximately 95% of them detected only once. Roughly 0.29% of the sample is in the top ten clones.

High-throughput TCR beta sequencing profiled peripheral blood CD8+ and CD4+ T cells from healthy donors, Susac syndrome patients and multiple sclerosis patients. The multiple sclerosis controls were treatment-naive patients who had stable or active relapsing-remitting disease and met the revised McDonald criteria. CD8+ TEMRA cells were enriched by FACS, while bulk CD8+ and CD4+ T cells were purified by magnetic negative isolation. Blood was collected in EDTA tubes and processed within 24 hours, with PBMCs isolated through density gradient centrifugation. PBMCs destined for TCR sequencing were cryopreserved in liquid nitrogen and later thawed in a 37 °C water bath. The sorted or isolated CD4+, CD8+ and CD8+ TEMRA cells had a purity of 90% or higher.

The V gene is TRBV5-4 and the J gene is TRBJ2-3; the D region possibly corresponds to TRBD2 (6 bases align). This sequence was found in a human donor with multiple sclerosis. The specimen sequenced was CD8+ T cells from PBMCs. The bases read TGTGCCAGCAGGTCCGGGACTCTCACCTCAGATACGCAGTATTTT. Its product reads: CASRSGTLTSDTQYF.